This is a list of T cell receptor beta chains from one sample in a study of CD8+CD57+ T cells in acquired aplastic anemia. TCRdb reprocessed the reads via MiXCR and lists one record per CDR3 protein. The sample holds some 170,000 distinct CDR3 sequences; roughly 48% are singletons and the top ten take more than 0.95%. The specimen sequenced was sorted CD4+, CD8+, or CD8+CD57+ T cells (not recorded which) from PBMCs. The receptor source for this set is a human donor with aplastic anemia. Each CDR3 is given with its conserved first and last residue. D genes are given only for firm matches. For some rows the clone size is stated as once, few or many, or as a class when expanded; others skip it.

TRBD1,TRBJ1-1,.,TRBV28,14,TGTGCCAGCAGTTTCTCCAGGGGGGACACTGAAGCTTTCTTT,CASSFSRGDTEAFF
.,TRBJ2-2,few,TRBV5-1,13,TGCGCCAGCAGGGGAGAGAACACCGGGGAGCTGCTTTTT,CASRGENTGELLF
.,TRBJ1-6,.,TRBV11-1,17,TGTGCCAGCAGCTTAAATCAAATAGGGACGAGGAATTCACCCCTCCACTTT,CASSLNQIGTRNSPLHF
.,TRBJ2-1,many,TRBV5-1,15,TGCGCCAGCAGCTTGGGGGGGCCGGATCACAATGAGCAGTTCTTC,CASSLGGPDHNEQFF
TRBD1,TRBJ1-6,.,TRBV25-1,18,TGTGCCAGCAGTGAAAACACCGGGACAGGTTTCGGAGACTCACCCCTCCACTTT,CASSENTGTGFGDSPLHF
TRBD1,TRBJ1-2,once,TRBV20-1,12,TGCAGTGCTAGGGACAGGGGGCTCGGCTACACCTTC,CSARDRGLGYTF
.,TRBJ1-4,.,TRBV18,15,TGTGCCAGCTCCCCGGATCCGCAGGGAGGTGAAAAACTGTTTTTT,CASSPDPQGGEKLFF
TRBD1,TRBJ1-2,many,TRBV6-1,14,TGTGCCAGCAGTGTACAGACAGGGCCCTATGGCTACACCTTC,CASSVQTGPYGYTF
TRBD1,TRBJ1-2,many,TRBV19,15,TGTGCCAGTATTAAAGGACAGGCCGGGAACTATGGCTACACCTTC,CASIKGQAGNYGYTF
TRBD1,TRBJ1-2,many,TRBV20-1,15,TGCAGTGCTAGAGAACAGGGGGCGGAGGTTGGTGGCTACACCTTC,CSAREQGAEVGGYTF
.,TRBJ2-7,.,TRBV5-4,17,TGTGCCAGCAGCTTGCCCGGAGGCACCCGGGGCGGCTACGAGCAGTACTTC,CASSLPGGTRGGYEQYF
TRBD1,TRBJ1-5,.,TRBV5-1,16,TGCGCCAGCAGACCCCTGACAGGGGATAGCAATCAGCCCCAGCATTTT,CASRPLTGDSNQPQHF
.,TRBJ1-4,.,TRBV2,13,TGTGCCAGCGACCGGGGCACGGAAGAAAAACTGTTTTTT,CASDRGTEEKLFF
.,TRBJ2-7,.,TRBV7-2,13,TGTGTCAGAAGCCCTGATCACTACGACGAGCAGTACTTC,CVRSPDHYDEQYF
.,TRBJ2-2,many,TRBV9,14,TGTGCCAGCAGCACCCAAACTCAGACCGGGGAGCTGTTTTTT,CASSTQTQTGELFF
TRBD2,TRBJ2-7,.,TRBV25-1,13,TGTGCCAGCAGTGTCGCTAGCGGGAGGTCGCAGTACTTC,CASSVASGRSQYF
.,TRBJ2-5,many,TRBV5-1,14,TGCGCCAGCAGCTTGATTCCCGCATCAGAGACCCAGTACTTC,CASSLIPASETQYF
.,TRBJ2-3,.,TRBV20-1,13,TGCAGCGTTTTGGCGCGGGGCACAGATACGCAGTATTTT,CSVLARGTDTQYF
TRBD1,TRBJ2-7,.,TRBV20-1,15,TGCAGTGCTACACGACAGGGGGCGCCTCGGAACGAGCAGTACTTC,CSATRQGAPRNEQYF
.,TRBJ1-1,.,TRBV7-6,13,TGTGCCAGCAGCCCGTTGCTGAACACTGAAGCTTTCTTT,CASSPLLNTEAFF
TRBD1,TRBJ2-5,.,TRBV7-8,15,TGTGCCAGCAGCTTTTGGACAGGGGTCGAGGAGACCCAGTACTTC,CASSFWTGVEETQYF
TRBD2,TRBJ2-2,many,TRBV10-3,14,TGTGCCATCGGGGGCCTAGCGGGAACCGGGGAGCTGTTTTTT,CAIGGLAGTGELFF
TRBD1,TRBJ2-7,.,TRBV6-1,17,TGTGCCAGTAGTATAGCACCCCCGGGACAGGGGCCCCACGAGCAGTACTTC,CASSIAPPGQGPHEQYF
TRBD2,TRBJ2-2,.,TRBV12-3/TRBV12-4,15,TGTGCCAGCAGGCTAGCGGGGGGTGGGACCGGGGAGCTGTTTTTT,CASRLAGGGTGELFF
.,TRBJ2-1,.,TRBV24-1,11,TGTGCCGCTGGAGGGGACAATGAGAAGTTCTTC,CAAGGDNEKFF
TRBD1,TRBJ2-1,.,TRBV12-3/TRBV12-4,15,TGTGCCAGCAGTAGCCGGGACAGGGGGCCGGGTGAGCAGTTCTTC,CASSSRDRGPGEQFF
.,TRBJ1-4,many,TRBV20-1,13,TGCAGTGCTAGCCGGCCACCTAATGAAAAACTGTTTTTT,CSASRPPNEKLFF
.,TRBJ2-3,.,TRBV2,11,TGTGCCAGCATTAGCACAGATACGCAGTATTTT,CASISTDTQYF
TRBD1,TRBJ1-5,.,TRBV19,15,TGTGCCAGTAGTATGGGGGGGACAGTAATGGAGCCCCAGCATTTT,CASSMGGTVMEPQHF
TRBD1,TRBJ2-1,many,TRBV7-3,15,TGTGCCAGCAGTCATGACAGGGGAACCTACAATGAGCAGTTCTTC,CASSHDRGTYNEQFF
TRBD2,TRBJ2-5,.,TRBV7-8,17,TGTGCCAGCAGCCACGGGACTAGCGGGAGAGGGTCAGAGACCCAGTACTTC,CASSHGTSGRGSETQYF
TRBD2,TRBJ2-3,.,TRBV15,15,TGTGCCACCAGCAGCCCGCCGGGGGGACTGAATACGCAGTATTTT,CATSSPPGGLNTQYF
.,TRBJ2-5,.,TRBV24-1,13,TGTGCCACCAGTGATTTGGAAGAAGAGACCCAGTACTTC,CATSDLEEETQYF
TRBD2,TRBJ2-5,.,TRBV20-1,14,TGCAGTGCGGGACTAGCGGGGGGCCAGGAGACCCAGTACTTC,CSAGLAGGQETQYF
.,TRBJ1-3,.,TRBV29-1,12,TGCAGCTCCCAGACAGAACGAAACACCATATATTTT,CSSQTERNTIYF
.,TRBJ2-2,.,TRBV24-1,17,TGTGCCACCAGTGATTTGGGGGACCTCGCGAACACCGGGGAGCTGTTTTTT,CATSDLGDLANTGELFF
TRBD2,TRBJ2-1,few,TRBV15,16,TGTGCCACCAGCAGCAGCGGGGGGGTCACCTACAATGAGCAGTTCTTC,CATSSSGGVTYNEQFF
TRBD1,TRBJ2-7,many,TRBV6-5,15,TGTGCCAGCAGTTACGGGGACAGCTTCATCTACGAGCAGTACTTC,CASSYGDSFIYEQYF
.,TRBJ1-2,few,TRBV2,14,TGTGCCAGCAACACAGGGACCGGCGCTTTTGGCTACACCTTC,CASNTGTGAFGYTF
TRBD1,TRBJ1-5,many,TRBV5-1,14,TGCGCCAGCAGCGCCACAGGGGGCGATCAGCCCCAGCATTTT,CASSATGGDQPQHF
TRBD2,TRBJ2-3,.,TRBV10-1,15,TGCGCCAGCAGTGAGGTCCTAGCGGGCACAGATACGCAGTATTTT,CASSEVLAGTDTQYF
TRBD2,TRBJ2-3,once,TRBV24-1,14,TGTGCCACCAGTGTAGCGGGGGTCACAGATACGCAGTATTTT,CATSVAGVTDTQYF
TRBD2,TRBJ2-7,many,TRBV12-3/TRBV12-4,19,TGTGCCAGCAGTTCAGGAAGAAAGGGAGTTGGGCGGGGGGGCGGCGAGCAGTACTTC,CASSSGRKGVGRGGGEQYF
.,TRBJ1-2,few,TRBV7-2,15,TGTGCCAGCAGCCTGGAAGGGGGGACCGGCTACGGCTACACCTTC,CASSLEGGTGYGYTF
.,TRBJ2-5,few,TRBV7-2,12,TGTGCCAGCAGCTCCGACTGGGAGGCCCAGTACTTC,CASSSDWEAQYF
TRBD2,TRBJ2-3,many,TRBV5-4,16,TGTGCCAGCAGCTTTAGCCCGACTAGCGGGGGAGATACGCAGTATTTT,CASSFSPTSGGDTQYF
.,TRBJ1-1,.,TRBV27,13,TGTGCCAGCAGTTTATATCCGAACACTGAAGCTTTCTTT,CASSLYPNTEAFF